These 5 T cell receptor beta chains share one sample of origin, sequenced in a study of blood T cell repertoires in COVID-19. Produced via immunoSEQ multiplex PCR; TCRdb's table is partial and in-frame only. Among 210,000 or so clones, around 82% were seen once, and the ten largest hold around 4%. Sequences were obtained from PBMCs or T cells enriched from blood (not recorded which). These receptors were collected from a man aged 25 to 40 with acute COVID-19.

The chain recombines TRBV27 with TRBJ1-1; D remains ambiguous. V was pared by 5 bases and J by 5 bases, with 12 bases between. This CDR3 comprises 13 residues. CDR1 and CDR2 from the germline V gene are MNHEY and SMNVEV (reference sequence). The CDR3 region is CASSLRFRTEAFF. Here the CDR3 DNA reads TGTGCCAGCAGTCTCAGGTTCCGAACTGAAGCTTTCTTT.

This chain links TRBV29-1 with TRBJ2-7; D not certain. Germline lookup yields CDR1 SQVTM and CDR2 ANQGSEA. This CDR3 region has 11 residues. Trimming pared 0 bases from V and 5 bases from J, leaving 5 bases between. The CDR3: CSVEELNEQYF. CDR3 coding DNA: TGCAGCGTTGAAGAACTCAACGAGCAGTACTTC.

This chain links TRBV30 with TRBJ1-6; D unclear. CDR1 is GTSNPN and CDR2 is SVGIG in the germline V gene (reference sequence). This CDR3 comprises 15 residues. V was pared by 1 base and J by 5 bases, with 12 bases between. The chain's CDR3 is CAWSELSRDNSPLHF. CDR3 in DNA: TGTGCCTGGAGTGAACTGAGTCGCGATAATTCACCCCTCCACTTT.

This rearrangement joins TRBV6-5 to TRBJ1-1; D is possibly TRBD1 (5 bases). V was pared by 5 bases and J by 7 bases, with 17 bases between. The CDR3 runs to 14 residues. From germline, CDR1 is MNHEY and CDR2 SVGAGI. The CDR3 DNA reads as TGTGCCAGCAGTACCATAGGCAGGGTCGGTGAAGCTTTCTTT. This sequence encodes CASSTIGRVGEAFF.

This clone was counted a single time. J is TRBJ2-6 and V is TRBV18, with D tentatively TRBD2 (5 bases). CDR1 is KGHSH, CDR2 LQKENI, per germline. V shed 6 bases and J shed 0 bases, with 12 bases lying between them. The CDR3 length is 16 residues. The CDR3 DNA reads as TGTGCCAGCTCTCGGGATTCTTTCTCTGGGGCCAACGTCCTGACTTTC. This sequence encodes CASSRDSFSGANVLTF.